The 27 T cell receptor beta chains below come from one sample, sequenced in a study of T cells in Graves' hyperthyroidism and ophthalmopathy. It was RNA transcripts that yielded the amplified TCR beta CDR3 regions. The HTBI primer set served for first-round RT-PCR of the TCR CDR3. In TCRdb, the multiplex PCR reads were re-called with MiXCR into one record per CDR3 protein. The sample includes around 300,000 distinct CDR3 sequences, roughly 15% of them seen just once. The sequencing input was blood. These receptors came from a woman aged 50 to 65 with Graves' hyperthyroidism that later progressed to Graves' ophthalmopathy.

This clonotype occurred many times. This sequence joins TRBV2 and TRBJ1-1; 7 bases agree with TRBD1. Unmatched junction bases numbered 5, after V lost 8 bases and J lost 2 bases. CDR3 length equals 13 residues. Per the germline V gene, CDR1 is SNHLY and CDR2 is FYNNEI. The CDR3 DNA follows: TGTGCCAGCGCAGACAGGGCAAACACTGAAGCTTTCTTT. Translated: CASADRANTEAFF.

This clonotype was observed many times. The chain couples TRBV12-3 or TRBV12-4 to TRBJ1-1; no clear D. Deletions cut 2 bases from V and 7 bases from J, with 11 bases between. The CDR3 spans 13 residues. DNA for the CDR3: TGTGCCAGCAGTTTAAATGGGAGACGTGAAGCTTTCTTT. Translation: CASSLNGRREAFF.

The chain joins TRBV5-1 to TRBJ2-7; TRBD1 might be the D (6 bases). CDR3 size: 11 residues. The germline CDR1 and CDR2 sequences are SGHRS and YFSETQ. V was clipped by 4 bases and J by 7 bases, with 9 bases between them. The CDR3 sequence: CASSTGQEQYF. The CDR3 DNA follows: TGCGCCAGCAGCACCGGACAGGAGCAGTACTTC. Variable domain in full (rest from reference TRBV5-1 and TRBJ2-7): KAGVTQTPRYLIKTRGQQVTLSCSPISGHRSVSWYQQTPGQGLQFLFEYFSETQRNKGNFPGRFSGRQFSNSRSEMNVSTLELGDSALYLCASSTGQEQYFGPGTRLTVT.

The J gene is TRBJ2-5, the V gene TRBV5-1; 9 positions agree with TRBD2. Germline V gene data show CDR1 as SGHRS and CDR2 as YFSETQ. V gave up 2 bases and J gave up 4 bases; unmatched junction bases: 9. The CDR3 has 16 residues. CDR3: CASSLLGGRALETQYF. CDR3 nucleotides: TGCGCCAGCAGCTTACTGGGCGGGAGGGCCCTAGAGACCCAGTACTTC.

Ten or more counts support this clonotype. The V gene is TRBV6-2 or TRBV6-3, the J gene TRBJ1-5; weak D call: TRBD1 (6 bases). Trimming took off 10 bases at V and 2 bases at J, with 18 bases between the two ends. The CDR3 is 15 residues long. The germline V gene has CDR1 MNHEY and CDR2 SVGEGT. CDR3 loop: CANSPHAGGNQPQHF. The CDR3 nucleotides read TGTGCCAACAGCCCACACGCAGGGGGCAATCAGCCCCAGCATTTT.

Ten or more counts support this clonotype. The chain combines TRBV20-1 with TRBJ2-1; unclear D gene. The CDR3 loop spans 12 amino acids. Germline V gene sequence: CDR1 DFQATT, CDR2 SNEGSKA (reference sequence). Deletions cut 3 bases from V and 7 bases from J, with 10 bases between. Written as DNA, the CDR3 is TGCAGTGCTAGGACGTCCGTAAATGAGCAGTTCTTC. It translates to CSARTSVNEQFF.

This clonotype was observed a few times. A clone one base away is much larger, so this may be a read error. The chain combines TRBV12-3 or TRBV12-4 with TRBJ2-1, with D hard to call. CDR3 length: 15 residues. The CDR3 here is CASTLSYVPYNEQLF. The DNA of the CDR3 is TGTGCCAGCACCCTCTCGTATGTCCCCTACAATGAGCAGCTCTTC.

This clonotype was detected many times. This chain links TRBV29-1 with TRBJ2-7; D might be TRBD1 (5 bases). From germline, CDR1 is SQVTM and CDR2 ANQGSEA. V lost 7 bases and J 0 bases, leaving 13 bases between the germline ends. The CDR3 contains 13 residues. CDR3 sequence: CSDPDIYSYEQYF. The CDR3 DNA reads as TGCAGCGACCCGGACATATACTCCTACGAGCAGTACTTC.

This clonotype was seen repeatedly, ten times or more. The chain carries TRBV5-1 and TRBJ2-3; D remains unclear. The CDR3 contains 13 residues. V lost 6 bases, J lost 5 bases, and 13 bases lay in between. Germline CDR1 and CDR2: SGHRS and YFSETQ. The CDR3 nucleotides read TGCGCCAGCAATGACTGGGAAGGAGATACGCAGTATTTT. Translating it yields CASNDWEGDTQYF.

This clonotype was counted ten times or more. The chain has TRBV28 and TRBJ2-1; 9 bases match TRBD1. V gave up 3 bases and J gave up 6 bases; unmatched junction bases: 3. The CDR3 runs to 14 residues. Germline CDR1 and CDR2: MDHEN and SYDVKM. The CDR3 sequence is CASSFKQGANEQFF. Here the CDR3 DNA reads TGTGCCAGCAGTTTCAAACAGGGGGCCAATGAGCAGTTCTTC.

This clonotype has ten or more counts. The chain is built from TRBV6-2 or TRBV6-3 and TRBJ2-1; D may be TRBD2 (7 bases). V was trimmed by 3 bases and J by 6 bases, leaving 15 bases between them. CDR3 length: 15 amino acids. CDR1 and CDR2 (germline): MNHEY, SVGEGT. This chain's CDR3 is CASSYWTRGGNEQFF. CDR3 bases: TGTGCCAGCAGTTATTGGACTAGGGGGGGCAATGAGCAGTTCTTC.

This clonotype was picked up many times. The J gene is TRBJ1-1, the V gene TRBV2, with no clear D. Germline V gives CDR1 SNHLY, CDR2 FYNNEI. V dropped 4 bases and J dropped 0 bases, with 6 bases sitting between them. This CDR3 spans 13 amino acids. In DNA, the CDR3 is TGTGCCAGCAGTGTAGACATGAACACTGAAGCTTTCTTT. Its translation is CASSVDMNTEAFF.

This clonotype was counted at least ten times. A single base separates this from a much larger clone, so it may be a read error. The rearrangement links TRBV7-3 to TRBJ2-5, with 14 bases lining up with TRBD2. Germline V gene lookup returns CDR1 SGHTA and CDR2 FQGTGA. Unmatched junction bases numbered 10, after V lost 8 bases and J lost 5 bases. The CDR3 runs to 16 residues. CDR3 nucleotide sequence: TGTGCCAGCGGCCCCGGGACTAGCGGGAGCGGTGAGACCCAGTACTTC. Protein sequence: CASGPGTSGSGETQYF.

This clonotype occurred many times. In DNA, the CDR3 is TGTGCCAGCAGCACCGACAGCTACGAGCAGTACTTC. This codes for CASSTDSYEQYF. This chain connects TRBV7-6 to TRBJ2-7, with D possibly being TRBD1 (5 bases). Germline assignment: CDR1 SGHVS and CDR2 FNYEAQ. CDR3 length equals 12 residues. Trimming removed 5 bases from V and 3 bases from J, with 8 bases in between.

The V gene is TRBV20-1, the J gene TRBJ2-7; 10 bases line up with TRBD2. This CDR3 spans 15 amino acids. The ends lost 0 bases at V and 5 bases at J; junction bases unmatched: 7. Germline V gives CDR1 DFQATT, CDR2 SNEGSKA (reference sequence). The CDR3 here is CSARDPLAGVDEQYF. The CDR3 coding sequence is TGCAGTGCTAGAGACCCCCTAGCGGGAGTGGACGAGCAGTACTTC.

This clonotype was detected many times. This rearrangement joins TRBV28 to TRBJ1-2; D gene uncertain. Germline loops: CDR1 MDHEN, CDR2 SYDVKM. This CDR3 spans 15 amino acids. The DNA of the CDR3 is TGTGCTACAGCTTCGTCTCCGAGAGCCCATTATGGCTACACCTTC. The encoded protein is CATASSPRAHYGYTF.

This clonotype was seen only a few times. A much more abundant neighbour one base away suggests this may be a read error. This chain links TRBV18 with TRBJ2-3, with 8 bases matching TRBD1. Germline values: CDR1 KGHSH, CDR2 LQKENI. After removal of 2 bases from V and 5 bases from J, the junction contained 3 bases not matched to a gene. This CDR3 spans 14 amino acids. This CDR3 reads CASSPAGTGDTQYF. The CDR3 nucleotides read TGTGCCAGCTCACCAGCTGGGACAGGAGATACGCAGTATTTT.

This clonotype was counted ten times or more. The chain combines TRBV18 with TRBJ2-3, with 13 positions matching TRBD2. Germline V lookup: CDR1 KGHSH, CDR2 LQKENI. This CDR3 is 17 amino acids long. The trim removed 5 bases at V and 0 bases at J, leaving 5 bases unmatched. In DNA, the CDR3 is TGTGCCAGCTCATCCGGACTAGCGGGAGCCAGCACAGATACGCAGTATTTT. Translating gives CASSSGLAGASTDTQYF.

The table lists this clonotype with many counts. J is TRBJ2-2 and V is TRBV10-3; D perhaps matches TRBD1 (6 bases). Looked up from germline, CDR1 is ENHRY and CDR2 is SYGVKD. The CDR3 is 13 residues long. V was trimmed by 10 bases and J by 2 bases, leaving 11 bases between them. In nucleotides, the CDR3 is TGTGCCACACAGGGTCTTAACACCGGGGAGCTGTTTTTT. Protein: CATQGLNTGELFF.

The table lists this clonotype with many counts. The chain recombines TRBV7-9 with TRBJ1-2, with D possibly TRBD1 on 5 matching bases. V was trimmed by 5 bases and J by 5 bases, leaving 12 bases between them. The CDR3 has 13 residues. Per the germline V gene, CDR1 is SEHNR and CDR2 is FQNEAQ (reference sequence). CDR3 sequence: CASSGGDTYGYTF. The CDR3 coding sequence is TGTGCCAGCAGCGGAGGGGATACTTATGGCTACACCTTC.

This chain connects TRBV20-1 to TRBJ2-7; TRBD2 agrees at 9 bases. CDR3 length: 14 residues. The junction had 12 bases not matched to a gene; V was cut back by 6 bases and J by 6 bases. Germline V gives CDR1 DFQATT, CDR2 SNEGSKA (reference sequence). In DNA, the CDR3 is TGCAGTGCCAGACCGGGACTAGCATCCGTCGAGCAGTACTTC. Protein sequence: CSARPGLASVEQYF.

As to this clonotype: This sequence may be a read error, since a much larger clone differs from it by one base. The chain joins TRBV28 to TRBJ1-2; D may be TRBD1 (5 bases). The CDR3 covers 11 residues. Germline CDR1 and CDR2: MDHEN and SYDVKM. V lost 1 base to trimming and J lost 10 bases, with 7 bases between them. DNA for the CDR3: TGTGCCAGCAGTTTATCCAGGGACTACACCTTC. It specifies CASSLSRDYTF.

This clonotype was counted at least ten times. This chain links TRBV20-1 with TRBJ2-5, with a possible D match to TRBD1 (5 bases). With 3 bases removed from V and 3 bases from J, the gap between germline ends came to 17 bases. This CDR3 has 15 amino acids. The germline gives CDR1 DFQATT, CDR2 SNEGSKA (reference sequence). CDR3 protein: CSASEWGPPEETQYF. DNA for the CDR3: TGCAGTGCTAGTGAGTGGGGCCCTCCTGAAGAGACCCAGTACTTC.

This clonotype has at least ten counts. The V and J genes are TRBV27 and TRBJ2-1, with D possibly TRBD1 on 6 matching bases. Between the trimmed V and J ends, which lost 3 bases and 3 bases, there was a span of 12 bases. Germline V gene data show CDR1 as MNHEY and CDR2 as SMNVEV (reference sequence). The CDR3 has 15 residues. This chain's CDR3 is CASSLDRSGYNEQFF. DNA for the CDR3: TGTGCCAGCAGTTTGGACAGATCGGGCTACAATGAGCAGTTCTTC.

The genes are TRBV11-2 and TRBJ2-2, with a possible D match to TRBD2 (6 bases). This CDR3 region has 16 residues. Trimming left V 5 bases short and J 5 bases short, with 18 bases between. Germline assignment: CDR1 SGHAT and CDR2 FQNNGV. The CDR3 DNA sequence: TGTGCCAGCAGCGCCGCTAGCGCGGGCGGGACCGGGGAGCTGTTTTTT. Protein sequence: CASSAASAGGTGELFF.

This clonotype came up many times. The CDR3 DNA sequence: TGCAGTGCGGGGGGACAGGGAGTCGCTGAAGCTTTCTTT. Residues: CSAGGQGVAEAFF. This chain joins TRBV20-1 and TRBJ1-1, with 9 bases lining up with TRBD1. The germline V gene encodes CDR1 DFQATT and CDR2 SNEGSKA (reference sequence). Trimming at V came to 6 bases and at J to 6 bases, leaving 8 bases not matched to a gene. The CDR3 has 13 residues.

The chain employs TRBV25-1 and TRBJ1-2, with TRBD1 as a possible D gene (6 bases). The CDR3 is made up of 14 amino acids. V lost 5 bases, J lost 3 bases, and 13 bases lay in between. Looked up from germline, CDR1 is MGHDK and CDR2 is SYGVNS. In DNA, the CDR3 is TGTGCCAGCAGTCAAGGGGGGCGGGACTATGGCTACACCTTC. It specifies CASSQGGRDYGYTF.